This TCR beta chain was sequenced for a study of blood T cell repertoires in COVID-19. Across the study: The samples span acute and convalescent COVID-19 from the United States, Italy and Spain. T cells, B-cell-depleted T cells, or PBMCs provided the cDNA or gDNA that served as material.

This table comes from immunoSEQ multiplex PCR, and its TCRdb copy is limited to in-frame clones, with some not included. The sample lists tens of thousands of clones, roughly 79% occurring once. Germline CDR1 and CDR2: SGHDT and YYEEEE. The CDR3 extends over 13 amino acids. Trimming took 2 bases from V and 1 from J, leaving 7 bases between them. Source material: peripheral blood. V and J are TRBV5-6 and TRBJ2-7, with D hard to call. This receptor was obtained from an elderly man with COVID-19, enrolled during active disease. The CDR3 spells CASSFPYSYEQYF. As DNA, the CDR3 is TGTGCCAGCAGCTTTCCTTATTCCTACGAGCAGTACTTC.